The TCR beta chain under discussion was sequenced for a study of monozygotic twins with inflammatory bowel disease. Findings and limits, study-wide: A single strong IBD-associated signal or clonotype was not supported by the findings. Clonotypes shared with others were fewer in IBD patients than in healthy twins, especially with disease activity. Whereas healthy co-twins had higher TCRbeta diversity (inverse Simpson), IBD patients had lower diversity.

Every TCR library consumed about 3.5 ug of total RNA. Using the 5' RACE reads, TCRdb records one entry per CDR3 protein without DNA. The data include nearly 450,000 distinct CDR3 sequences; the top ten clones carry 2% to 2.5%. The CDR3 extends over 13 amino acids. In germline, CDR1 is MNHEY, CDR2 SVGEGT. Points on this clonotype: Its antigen is not identified.

The chain is built from TRBV6-2 or TRBV6-3 and TRBJ2-3. Sequenced material: blood. The clonotype comes from a human donor with ulcerative colitis or Crohn's disease, or a healthy co-twin of an affected twin (not recorded which). CDR3 sequence reads: CASRSYGSDTQYF.